The T cell receptor beta chain described here comes from a study of vaccination and CD4 T cells after COVID-19. Notes on this clonotype: Its antigen remains unknown.

General study results and limits: Early post-infection timepoints were not included, and relatively few convalescent patients were studied.

Trimming cost V 6 bases and J 6 bases, with 14 bases left between them. This CDR3 comprises 14 residues. The Oncomine TCR Beta short-read assay was applied to DNA of cultured CD4+ T cells. A single record per CDR3 protein comes from TCRdb applying MiXCR to the PCR reads. This sample has 6,000 to 9,500 distinct CDR3 sequences, with approximately 55% found just once. This sample's treatment: roughly 10-day PBMC culture with coronavirus spike peptide pools or control peptides (ViraFEST assay). CD4+ T cells of the unexposed donor were collected before the COVID-19 pandemic (2011-2018). TCRs were sequenced by ViraFEST after antigen-specific T cells had been expanded with peptide pools.

The receptor comes from a human donor in good health. The rearrangement joins TRBV12-3 or TRBV12-4 to TRBJ2-2; D is undetermined. The sequencing input was CD4+ T cells from blood, cultured in vitro. In nucleotides, the CDR3 is TGTGCCAGCAGCATAGAGACACCCGCCGGGGAGCTGTTTTTT. Translating gives CASSIETPAGELFF.